The following is a T cell receptor beta chain sequence with its context. The entry originates in a study of OX40 agonist ivuxolimab in advanced cancers. Overall study: Patients were treated with ivuxolimab, an agonistic anti-OX40 (CD134) antibody. It was permissible to have had prior anti-PD-1, anti-PD-L1 or anti-CTLA-4 therapy, and more than 30% had some.

Germline CDR1 SGDLS, CDR2 YYNGEE. The CDR3 length is 14 residues. The V and J ends lost 4 bases and 2 bases, in that order; junction bases with no gene match: 3. Autoimmune disease history or systemic immunosuppression led to patients being barred. Using immunoSEQ multiplex PCR, the repertoire was profiled, and TCRdb retains in-frame clones only, with some absent. The top ten hold 3% to 4% of the sample, which has approximately 66,000 clones, around 83% seen once. This chain uses TRBV9 with TRBJ2-3; TRBD1 matches at 8 bases. This TCR derives from an adult with an advanced solid tumor such as melanoma, head and neck, liver or kidney cancer. The sequencing used CD4+ or CD8+ T cells sorted from blood, collected in a trial of the OX40 agonist ivuxolimab. The CDR3 bases are TGTGCCAGCAGCCCACAGGGGGACACAGATACGCAGTATTTT. It codes for CASSPQGDTDTQYF.